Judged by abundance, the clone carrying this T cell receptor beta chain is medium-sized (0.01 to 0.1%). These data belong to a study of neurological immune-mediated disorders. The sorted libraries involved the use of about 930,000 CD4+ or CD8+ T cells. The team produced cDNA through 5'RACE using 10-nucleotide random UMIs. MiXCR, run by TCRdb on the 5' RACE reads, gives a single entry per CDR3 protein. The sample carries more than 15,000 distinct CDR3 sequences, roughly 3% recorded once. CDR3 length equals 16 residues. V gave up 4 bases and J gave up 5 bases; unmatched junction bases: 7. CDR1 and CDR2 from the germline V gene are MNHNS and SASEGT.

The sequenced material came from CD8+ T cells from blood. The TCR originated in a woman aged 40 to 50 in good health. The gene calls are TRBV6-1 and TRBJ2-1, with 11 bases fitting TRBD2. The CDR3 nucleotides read TGTGCCAGCAGTGGGTTTAGCGGGAGGGCCAACAATGAGCAGTTCTTC. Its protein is CASSGFSGRANNEQFF.